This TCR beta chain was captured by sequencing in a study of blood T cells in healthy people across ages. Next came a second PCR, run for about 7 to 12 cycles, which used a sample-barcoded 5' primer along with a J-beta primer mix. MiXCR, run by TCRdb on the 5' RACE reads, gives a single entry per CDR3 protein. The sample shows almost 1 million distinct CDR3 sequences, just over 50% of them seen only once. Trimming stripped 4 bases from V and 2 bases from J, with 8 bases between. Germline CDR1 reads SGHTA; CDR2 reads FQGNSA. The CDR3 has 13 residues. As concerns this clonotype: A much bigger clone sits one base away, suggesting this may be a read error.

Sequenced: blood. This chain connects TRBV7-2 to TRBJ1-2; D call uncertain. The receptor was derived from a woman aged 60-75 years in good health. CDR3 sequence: CASSSQVNYGYTF. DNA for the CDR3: TGTGCCAGCAGCTCTCAGGTGAACTATGGCTACACCTTC.